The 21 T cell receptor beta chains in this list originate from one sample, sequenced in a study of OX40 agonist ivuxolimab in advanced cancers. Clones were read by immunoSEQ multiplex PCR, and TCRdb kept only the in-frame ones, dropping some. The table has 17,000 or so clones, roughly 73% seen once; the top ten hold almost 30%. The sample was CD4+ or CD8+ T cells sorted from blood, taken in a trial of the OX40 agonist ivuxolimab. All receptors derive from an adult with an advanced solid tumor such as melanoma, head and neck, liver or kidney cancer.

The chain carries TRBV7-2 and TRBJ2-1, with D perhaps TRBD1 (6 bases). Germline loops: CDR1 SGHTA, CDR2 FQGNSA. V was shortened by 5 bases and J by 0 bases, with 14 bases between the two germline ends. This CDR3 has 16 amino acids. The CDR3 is CASSHAGTPSYNEQFF. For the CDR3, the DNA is TGTGCCAGCAGCCATGCCGGGACACCCTCCTACAATGAGCAGTTCTTC.

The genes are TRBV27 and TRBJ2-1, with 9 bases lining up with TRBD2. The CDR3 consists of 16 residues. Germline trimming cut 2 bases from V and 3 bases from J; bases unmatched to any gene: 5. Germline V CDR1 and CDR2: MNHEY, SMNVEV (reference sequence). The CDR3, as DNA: TGTGCCAGCAGTTTACGACCTAGCGGGAACTACAATGAGCAGTTCTTC. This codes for CASSLRPSGNYNEQFF.

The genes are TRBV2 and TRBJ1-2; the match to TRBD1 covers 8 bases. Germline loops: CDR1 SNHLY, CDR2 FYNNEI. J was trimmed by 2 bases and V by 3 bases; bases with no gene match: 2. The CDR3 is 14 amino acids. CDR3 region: CASSEDRANYGYTF. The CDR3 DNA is TGTGCCAGCAGTGAGGACAGGGCAAACTATGGCTACACCTTC.

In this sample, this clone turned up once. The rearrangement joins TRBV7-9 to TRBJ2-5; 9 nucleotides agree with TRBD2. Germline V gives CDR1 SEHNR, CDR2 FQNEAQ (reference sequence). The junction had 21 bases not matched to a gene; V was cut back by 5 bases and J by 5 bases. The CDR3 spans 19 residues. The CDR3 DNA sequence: TGTGCCAGCAGCCCCAGAAGATTAGCGGGAGATGACGGGTGGGAGACCCAGTACTTC. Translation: CASSPRRLAGDDGWETQYF. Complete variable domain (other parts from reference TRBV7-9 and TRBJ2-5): DTGVSQNPRHKITKRGQNVTFRCDPISEHNRLYWYRQTLGQGPEFLTYFQNEAQLEKSRLLSDRFSAERPKGSFSTLEIQRTEQGDSAMYLCASSPRRLAGDDGWETQYFGPGTRLLVL.

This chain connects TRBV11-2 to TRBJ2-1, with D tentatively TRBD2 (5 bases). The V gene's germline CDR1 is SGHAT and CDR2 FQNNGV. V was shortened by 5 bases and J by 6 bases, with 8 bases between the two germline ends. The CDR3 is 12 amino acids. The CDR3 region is CASSPGVNEQFF. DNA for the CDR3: TGTGCCAGCAGCCCCGGGGTCAATGAGCAGTTCTTC.

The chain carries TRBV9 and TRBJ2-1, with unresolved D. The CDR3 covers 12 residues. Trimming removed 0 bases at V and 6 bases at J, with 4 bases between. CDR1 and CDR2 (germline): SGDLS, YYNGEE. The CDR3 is CASSVAGNEQFF. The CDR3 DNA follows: TGTGCCAGCAGCGTAGCGGGCAATGAGCAGTTCTTC.

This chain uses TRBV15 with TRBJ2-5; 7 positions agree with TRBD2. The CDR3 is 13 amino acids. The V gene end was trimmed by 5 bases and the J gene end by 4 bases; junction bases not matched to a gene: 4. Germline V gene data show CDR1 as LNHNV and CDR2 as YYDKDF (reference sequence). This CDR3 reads CATSEGLVETQYF. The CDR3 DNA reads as TGTGCCACCAGCGAAGGACTAGTAGAGACCCAGTACTTC.

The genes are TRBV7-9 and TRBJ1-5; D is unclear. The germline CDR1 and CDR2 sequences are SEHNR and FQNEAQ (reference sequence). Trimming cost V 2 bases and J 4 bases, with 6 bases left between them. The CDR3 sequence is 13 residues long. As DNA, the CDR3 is TGTGCCAGCAGCTTAATGAGTAATCAGCCCCAGCATTTT. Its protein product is CASSLMSNQPQHF. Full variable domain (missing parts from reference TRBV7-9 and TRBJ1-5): DTGVSQNPRHKITKRGQNVTFRCDPISEHNRLYWYRQTLGQGPEFLTYFQNEAQLEKSRLLSDRFSAERPKGSFSTLEIQRTEQGDSAMYLCASSLMSNQPQHFGDGTRLSIL.

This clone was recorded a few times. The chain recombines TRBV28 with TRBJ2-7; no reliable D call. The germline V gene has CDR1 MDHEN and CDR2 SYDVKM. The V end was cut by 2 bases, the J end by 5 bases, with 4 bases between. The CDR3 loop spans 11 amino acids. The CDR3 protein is CASSLGHEQYF. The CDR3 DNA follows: TGTGCCAGCAGTTTAGGGCACGAGCAGTACTTC.

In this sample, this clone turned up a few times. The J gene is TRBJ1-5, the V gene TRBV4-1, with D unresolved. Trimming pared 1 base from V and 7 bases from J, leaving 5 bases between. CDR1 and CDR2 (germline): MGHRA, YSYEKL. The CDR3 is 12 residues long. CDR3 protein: CASSQVGQPQHF. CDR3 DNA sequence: TGCGCCAGCAGCCAAGTTGGGCAGCCCCAGCATTTT.

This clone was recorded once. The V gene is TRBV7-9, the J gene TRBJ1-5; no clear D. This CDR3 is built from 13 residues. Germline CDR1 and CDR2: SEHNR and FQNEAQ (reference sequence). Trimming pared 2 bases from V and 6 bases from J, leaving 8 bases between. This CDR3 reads CASSLTSGQPQHF. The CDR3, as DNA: TGTGCCAGCAGCTTAACCAGCGGTCAGCCCCAGCATTTT.

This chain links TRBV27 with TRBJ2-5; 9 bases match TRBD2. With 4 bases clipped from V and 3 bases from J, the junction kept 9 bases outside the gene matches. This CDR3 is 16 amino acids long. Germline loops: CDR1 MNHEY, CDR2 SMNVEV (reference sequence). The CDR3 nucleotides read TGTGCCAGCAGTTCTATAGCGGGAGATCCTGAAGAGACCCAGTACTTC. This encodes CASSSIAGDPEETQYF.

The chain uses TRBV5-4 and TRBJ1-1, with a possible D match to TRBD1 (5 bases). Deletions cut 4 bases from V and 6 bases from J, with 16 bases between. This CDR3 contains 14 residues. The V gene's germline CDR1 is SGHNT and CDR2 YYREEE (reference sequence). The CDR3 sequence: CASSPQGFRPEAFF. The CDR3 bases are TGTGCCAGCAGCCCTCAGGGTTTTCGTCCTGAAGCTTTCTTT.

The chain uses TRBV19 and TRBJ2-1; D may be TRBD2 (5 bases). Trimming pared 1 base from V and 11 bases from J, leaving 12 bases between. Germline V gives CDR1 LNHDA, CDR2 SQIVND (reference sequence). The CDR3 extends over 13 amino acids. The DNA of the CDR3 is TGTGCCAGTAGTATAGCCTCCGGGAATCAGCAGTTCTTC. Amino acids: CASSIASGNQQFF.

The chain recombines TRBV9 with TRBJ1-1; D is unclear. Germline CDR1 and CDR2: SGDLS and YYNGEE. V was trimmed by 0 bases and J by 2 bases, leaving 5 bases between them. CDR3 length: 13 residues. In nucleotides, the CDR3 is TGTGCCAGCAGCGTAGCACGAAACACTGAAGCTTTCTTT. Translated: CASSVARNTEAFF.

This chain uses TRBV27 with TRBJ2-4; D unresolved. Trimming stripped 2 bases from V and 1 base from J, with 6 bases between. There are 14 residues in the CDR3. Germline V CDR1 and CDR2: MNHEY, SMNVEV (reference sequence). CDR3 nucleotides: TGTGCCAGCAGTTTAGGTGGTGCCAAAAACATTCAGTACTTC. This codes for CASSLGGAKNIQYF.

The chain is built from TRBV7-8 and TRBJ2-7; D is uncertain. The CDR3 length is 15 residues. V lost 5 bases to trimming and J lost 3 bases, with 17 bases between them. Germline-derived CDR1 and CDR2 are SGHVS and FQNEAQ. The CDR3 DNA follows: TGTGCCAGCAGCGCCCGGGCGAGCATCGGCTACGAGCAGTACTTC. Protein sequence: CASSARASIGYEQYF.

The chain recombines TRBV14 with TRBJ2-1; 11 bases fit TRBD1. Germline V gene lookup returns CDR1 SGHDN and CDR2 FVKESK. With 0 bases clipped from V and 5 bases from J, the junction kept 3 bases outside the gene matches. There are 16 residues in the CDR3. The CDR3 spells CASSQEPGQGDNEQFF. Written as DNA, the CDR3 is TGTGCCAGCAGCCAAGAACCGGGACAGGGGGACAATGAGCAGTTCTTC. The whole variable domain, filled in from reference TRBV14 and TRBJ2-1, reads EAGVTQFPSHSVIEKGQTVTLRCDPISGHDNLYWYRRVMGKEIKFLLHFVKESKQDESGMPNNRFLAERTGGTYSTLKVQPAELEDSGVYFCASSQEPGQGDNEQFFGPGTRLTVL.

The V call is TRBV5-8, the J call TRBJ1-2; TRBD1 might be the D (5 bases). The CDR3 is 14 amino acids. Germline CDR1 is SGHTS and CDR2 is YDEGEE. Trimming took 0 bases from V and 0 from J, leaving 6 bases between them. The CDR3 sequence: CASSLDRSNYGYTF. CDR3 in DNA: TGTGCCAGCAGCTTGGACAGGTCTAACTATGGCTACACCTTC. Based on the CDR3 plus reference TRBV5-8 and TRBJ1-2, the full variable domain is EAGVTQSPTHLIKTRGQQATLRCSPISGHTSVYWYQQALGLGLQFLLWYDEGEERNRGNFPPRFSGRQFPNYSSELNVNALELEDSALYLCASSLDRSNYGYTFGSGTRLTVV.

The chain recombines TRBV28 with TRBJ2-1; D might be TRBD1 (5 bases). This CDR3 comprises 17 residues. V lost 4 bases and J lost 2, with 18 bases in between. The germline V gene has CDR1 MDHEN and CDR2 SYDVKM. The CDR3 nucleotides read TGTGCCAGCAGTTCCACCTTAGGGGTGATGACCTACAATGAGCAGTTCTTC. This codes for CASSSTLGVMTYNEQFF.

CDR3 sequence: CASSIRGGDNEQFF. Here the CDR3 DNA reads TGTGCCAGTAGTATTAGGGGAGGGGACAATGAGCAGTTCTTC. This sequence joins TRBV19 and TRBJ2-1; 7 bases line up with TRBD2. Germline CDR1 and CDR2: LNHDA and SQIVND (reference sequence). V lost 3 bases and J lost 5; bases outside the gene matches: 4. This CDR3 spans 14 amino acids.